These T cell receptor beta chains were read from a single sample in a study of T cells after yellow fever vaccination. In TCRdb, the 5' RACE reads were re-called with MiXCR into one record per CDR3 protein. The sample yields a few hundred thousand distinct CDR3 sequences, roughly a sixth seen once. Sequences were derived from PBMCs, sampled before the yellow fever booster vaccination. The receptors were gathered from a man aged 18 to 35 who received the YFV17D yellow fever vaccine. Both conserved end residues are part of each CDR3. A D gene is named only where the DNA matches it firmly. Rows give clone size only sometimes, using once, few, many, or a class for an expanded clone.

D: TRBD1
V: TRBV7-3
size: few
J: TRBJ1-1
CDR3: CASSFSRGDTEAFF
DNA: TGTGCCAGCAGCTTCAGCAGGGGGGACACTGAAGCTTTCTTT

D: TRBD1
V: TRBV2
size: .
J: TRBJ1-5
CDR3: CASSAQTGGNQPQHF
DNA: TGTGCCAGCAGTGCACAGACAGGGGGCAATCAGCCCCAGCATTTT

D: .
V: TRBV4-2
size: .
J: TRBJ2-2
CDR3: CASSQERVGGELFF
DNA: TGTGCCAGCAGCCAAGAAAGGGTGGGCGGGGAGCTGTTTTTT

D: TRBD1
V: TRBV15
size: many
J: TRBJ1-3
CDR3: CATSRPDRRNTIYF
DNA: TGTGCCACCAGCAGACCGGACAGGCGAAACACCATATATTTT

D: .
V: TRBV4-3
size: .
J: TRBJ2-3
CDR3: CASSQGAHRQYF
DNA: TGCGCCAGCAGCCAAGGAGCTCATAGGCAGTATTTT

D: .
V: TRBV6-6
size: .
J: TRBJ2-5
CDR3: CASSYLRGKETQYF
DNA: TGTGCCAGCAGTTACCTGAGGGGAAAGGAGACCCAGTACTTC

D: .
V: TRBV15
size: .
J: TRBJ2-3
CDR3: CATSRAGERGTDTQYF
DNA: TGTGCCACCAGCAGAGCAGGGGAGCGGGGAACAGATACGCAGTATTTT

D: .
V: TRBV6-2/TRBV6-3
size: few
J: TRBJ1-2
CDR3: CASSPGQLLQVGYTF
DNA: TGTGCCAGCAGTCCGGGACAACTCCTCCAAGTTGGCTACACCTTC

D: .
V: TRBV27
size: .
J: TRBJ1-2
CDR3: CATGGVGPYGYTF
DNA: TGTGCCACCGGCGGGGTCGGGCCCTATGGCTACACCTTC

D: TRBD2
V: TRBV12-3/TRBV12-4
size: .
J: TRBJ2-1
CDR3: CASSIGGLAGARTGNEQFF
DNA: TGTGCCAGCTCAATTGGGGGACTAGCGGGGGCCCGGACTGGGAATGAGCAGTTCTTC

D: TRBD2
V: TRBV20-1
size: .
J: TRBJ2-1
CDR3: CSARWDGRGGRLEQFF
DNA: TGCAGTGCTAGATGGGACGGTCGGGGGGGCAGACTTGAGCAGTTCTTC

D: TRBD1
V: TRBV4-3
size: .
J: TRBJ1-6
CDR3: CASSQAGTAYNSPLHF
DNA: TGCGCCAGCAGCCAAGCCGGGACAGCTTATAATTCACCCCTCCACTTT

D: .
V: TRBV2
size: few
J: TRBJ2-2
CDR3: CASSEGLVTGELFF
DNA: TGTGCCAGCAGTGAAGGGTTGGTCACCGGGGAGCTGTTTTTT

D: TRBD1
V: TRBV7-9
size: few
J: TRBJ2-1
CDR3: CASSATGTGGNNEQFF
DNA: TGTGCCAGCAGCGCAACCGGGACAGGGGGAAACAATGAGCAGTTCTTC

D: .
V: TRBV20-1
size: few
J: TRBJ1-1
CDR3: CSARQDRETEAFF
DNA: TGCAGTGCTCGACAGGACAGAGAAACTGAAGCTTTCTTT

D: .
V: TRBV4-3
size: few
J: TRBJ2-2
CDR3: CASSQDRAGPGTTGELFF
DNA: TGCGCCAGCAGCCAAGATCGGGCAGGCCCGGGGACCACCGGGGAGCTGTTTTTT

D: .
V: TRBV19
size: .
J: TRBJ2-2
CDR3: CASSSPTGWSGELFF
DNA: TGTGCCAGTAGTAGCCCCACAGGGTGGTCCGGGGAGCTGTTTTTT

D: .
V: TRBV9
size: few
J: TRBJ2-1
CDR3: CASSVDPGVNNEQFF
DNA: TGTGCCAGCAGCGTGGACCCCGGGGTCAACAATGAGCAGTTCTTC

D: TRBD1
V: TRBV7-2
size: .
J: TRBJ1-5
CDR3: CASSLLTGGNQPQHF
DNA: TGTGCCAGCAGCTTGTTGACAGGGGGCAATCAGCCCCAGCATTTT

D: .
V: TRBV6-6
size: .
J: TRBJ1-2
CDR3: CASTNGPGATYGYTF
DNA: TGTGCCAGCACCAACGGGCCAGGGGCGACCTATGGCTACACCTTC

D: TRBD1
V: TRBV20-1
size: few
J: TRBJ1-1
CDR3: CSARGSGQGAGNTEAFF
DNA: TGCAGTGCTAGAGGATCGGGACAGGGGGCCGGGAACACTGAAGCTTTCTTT

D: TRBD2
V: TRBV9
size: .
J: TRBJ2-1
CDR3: CASSGPRGGSYNEQFF
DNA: TGTGCCAGCAGCGGACCGCGGGGGGGCTCCTACAATGAGCAGTTCTTC

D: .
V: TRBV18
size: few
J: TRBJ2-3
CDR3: CASSPPGAPSTDTQYF
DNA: TGTGCCAGCTCACCACCGGGGGCCCCCTCCACAGATACGCAGTATTTT

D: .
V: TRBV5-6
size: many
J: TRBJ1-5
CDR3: CASSLGRGSVQPQHF
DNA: TGTGCCAGCAGCTTGGGCCGGGGATCTGTGCAGCCCCAGCATTTT

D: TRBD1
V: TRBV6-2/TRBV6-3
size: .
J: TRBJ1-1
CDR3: CASRSDRGPLVNTEAFF
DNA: TGTGCCAGCAGGAGTGACAGGGGGCCTCTCGTGAACACTGAAGCTTTCTTT

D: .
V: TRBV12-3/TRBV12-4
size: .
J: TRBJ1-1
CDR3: CASSDEVGMNTEAFF
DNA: TGTGCCAGCAGTGACGAGGTTGGGATGAACACTGAAGCTTTCTTT

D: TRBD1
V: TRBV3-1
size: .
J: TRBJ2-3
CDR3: CASSQATGGEADTQYF
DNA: TGTGCCAGCAGCCAAGCCACAGGGGGCGAGGCAGATACGCAGTATTTT

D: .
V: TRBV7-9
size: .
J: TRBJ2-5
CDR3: CASSSSGTEVRETQYF
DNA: TGTGCCAGCAGCTCCTCCGGGACGGAGGTTCGAGAGACCCAGTACTTC

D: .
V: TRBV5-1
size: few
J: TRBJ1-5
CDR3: CASSPKGGSQPQHF
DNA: TGCGCCAGCAGCCCGAAGGGGGGGTCCCAGCCCCAGCATTTT

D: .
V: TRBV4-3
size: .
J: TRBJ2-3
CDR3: CASSQGILDGGGTDTQYF
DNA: TGCGCCAGCAGCCAAGGTATACTGGACGGGGGAGGCACAGATACGCAGTATTTT

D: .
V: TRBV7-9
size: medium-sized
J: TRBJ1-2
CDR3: CASSLANGNGYTF
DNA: TGTGCCAGCAGCTTAGCGAACGGGAATGGCTACACCTTC

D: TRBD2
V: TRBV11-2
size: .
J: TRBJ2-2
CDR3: CASSRLAGGRNTGELFF
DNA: TGTGCCAGCTCGAGGCTAGCGGGGGGTAGGAACACCGGGGAGCTGTTTTTT

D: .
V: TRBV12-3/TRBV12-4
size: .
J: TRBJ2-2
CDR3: CASSQSRGTRDTGELFF
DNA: TGTGCCAGCAGTCAGTCGAGGGGTACTCGTGACACCGGGGAGCTGTTTTTT